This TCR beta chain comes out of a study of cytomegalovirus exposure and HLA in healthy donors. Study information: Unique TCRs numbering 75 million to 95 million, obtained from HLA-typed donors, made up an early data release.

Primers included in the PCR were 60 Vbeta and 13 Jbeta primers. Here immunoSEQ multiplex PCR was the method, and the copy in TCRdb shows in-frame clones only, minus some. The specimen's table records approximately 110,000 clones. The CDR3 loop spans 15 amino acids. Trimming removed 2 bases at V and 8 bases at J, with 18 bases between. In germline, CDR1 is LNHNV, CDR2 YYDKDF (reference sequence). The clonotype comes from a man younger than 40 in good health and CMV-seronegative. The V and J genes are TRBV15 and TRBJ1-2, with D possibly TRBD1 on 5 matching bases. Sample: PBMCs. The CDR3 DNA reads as TGTGCCACCAGCAGAAGGATAGGCCAGGGCGAGGGCTACACCTTC. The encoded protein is CATSRRIGQGEGYTF.